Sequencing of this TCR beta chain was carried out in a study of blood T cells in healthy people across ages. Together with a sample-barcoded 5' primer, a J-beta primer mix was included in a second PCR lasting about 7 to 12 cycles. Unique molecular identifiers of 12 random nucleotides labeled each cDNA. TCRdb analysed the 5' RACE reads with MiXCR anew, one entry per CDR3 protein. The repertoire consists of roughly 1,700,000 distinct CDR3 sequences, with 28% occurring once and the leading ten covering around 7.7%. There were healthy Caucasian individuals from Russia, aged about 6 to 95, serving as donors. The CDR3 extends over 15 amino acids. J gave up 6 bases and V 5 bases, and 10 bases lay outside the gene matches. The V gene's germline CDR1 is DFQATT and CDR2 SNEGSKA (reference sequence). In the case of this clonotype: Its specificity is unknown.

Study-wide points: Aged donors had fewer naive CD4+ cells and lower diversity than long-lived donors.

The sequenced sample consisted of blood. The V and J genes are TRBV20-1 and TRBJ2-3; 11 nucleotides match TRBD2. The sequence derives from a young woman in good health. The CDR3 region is CSASRLAGNTDTQYF. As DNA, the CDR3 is TGCAGTGCTTCCCGACTAGCGGGGAACACGGATACGCAGTATTTT.